Listed below are T cell receptor beta chains from one sample, sequenced in a study of neoadjuvant anti-PD-1 for oral cavity cancer. The table came from immunoSEQ multiplex PCR; TCRdb's copy has only in-frame clones and leaves some out. Of tens of thousands of clones in the sample, more than 65% were seen once. The sequences come from PBMCs, collected before nivolumab (anti-PD-1) treatment. These receptors originate from a person aged 40 to 85 with oral cavity squamous cell carcinoma. CDR3s include the opening cysteine and the closing phenylalanine or tryptophan. Fields, in order: V gene, clone size, J gene, D gene, CDR3 protein, CDR3 DNA. The D gene is left open where the match is weak. Not every row has a clone size; where given, it reads once, few, many or a size class.

TRBV9,-,TRBJ2-5,TRBD2,CASSAGIRGLAGASGHEETQYF,TGTGCCAGCAGCGCAGGGATTCGGGGACTAGCGGGAGCCAGCGGCCACGAGGAGACCCAGTACTTC
TRBV5-6,-,TRBJ2-7,-,CASSRASEQYF,TGTGCCAGCAGCAGAGCGAGCGAGCAGTACTTC
TRBV10-3,few,TRBJ2-3,TRBD1,CAISEWSGTGGATDTQYF,TGTGCCATCAGTGAGTGGTCCGGGACAGGGGGCGCGACAGATACGCAGTATTTT
TRBV7-2,-,TRBJ2-7,-,CASSVYRVPYEQYF,TGTGCCAGCAGCGTCTACAGGGTGCCCTACGAGCAGTACTTC
TRBV5-4,-,TRBJ1-1,TRBD1,CASSLRTGGARDTEAFF,TGTGCCAGCAGCTTGAGGACAGGGGGCGCACGGGACACTGAAGCTTTCTTT
TRBV6-5,-,TRBJ2-7,TRBD1,CASRERDRSYEQYF,TGTGCCAGCAGGGAACGGGACAGATCCTACGAGCAGTACTTC
TRBV9,-,TRBJ1-1,TRBD1,CASGGRDRTSEAFF,TGTGCCAGTGGGGGCCGGGACAGGACCTCTGAAGCTTTCTTT
TRBV6-1,-,TRBJ2-1,-,CASTRTGVIRGEQFF,TGTGCCAGCACTCGAACGGGAGTAATTAGGGGTGAGCAGTTCTTC
TRBV6-1,-,TRBJ1-5,-,CASSEASNANQPQHF,TGTGCCAGCAGTGAAGCCTCTAATGCCAATCAGCCCCAGCATTTT
TRBV19,-,TRBJ2-7,-,CASSGAGTLSSYEQYF,TGTGCCAGTAGTGGGGCAGGAACCTTGAGCTCCTACGAGCAGTACTTC
TRBV27,-,TRBJ2-1,TRBD2,CASTDGTSGNNEQFF,TGTGCCAGCACCGACGGGACTAGCGGAAACAATGAGCAGTTCTTC
TRBV2,-,TRBJ2-4,-,CASSEAMLVGLAKNIQYF,TGTGCCAGCAGTGAAGCAATGTTAGTGGGGTTAGCCAAAAACATTCAGTACTTC
TRBV5-4,-,TRBJ2-3,-,CASSLGQAADTQYF,TGTGCCAGCAGCTTGGGACAGGCTGCAGATACGCAGTATTTT
TRBV29-1,few,TRBJ1-2,-,CSVVVTITNYGYTF,TGCAGCGTTGTGGTCACGATCACTAACTATGGCTACACCTTC
TRBV5-1,-,TRBJ2-3,TRBD2,CASSFGRGGQDTQYF,TGCGCCAGCAGCTTTGGGCGGGGGGGCCAAGATACGCAGTATTTT
TRBV6-1,-,TRBJ2-3,-,CASSAGPSGDTQYF,TGTGCCAGCAGTGCGGGGCCAAGCGGAGATACGCAGTATTTT
TRBV28,-,TRBJ1-2,TRBD1,CASSSPGAGGLGYTF,TGTGCCAGCAGTTCTCCGGGGGCAGGGGGTCTTGGCTACACCTTC
TRBV18,-,TRBJ1-5,TRBD1,CASSPRQGGNQPQHF,TGTGCCAGCTCACCACGTCAGGGGGGGAATCAGCCCCAGCATTTT
TRBV28,-,TRBJ1-6,-,CASRKGPTRNSPLHF,TGTGCCAGCAGGAAGGGGCCAACAAGGAATTCACCCCTCCACTTT
TRBV5-1,-,TRBJ2-5,TRBD1,CASSTGGTGPRETQYF,TGCGCCAGCAGCACGGGTGGGACAGGGCCCCGAGAGACCCAGTACTTC